This TCR beta chain appears in the sequencing data of a study of blood T cell repertoires in COVID-19. Looking at the study overall: COVID-19 samples, acute and convalescent, were from the United States, Italy and Spain. Sources were T cells, B-cell-depleted T cells, or PBMCs; the material itself was cDNA or gDNA.

As handled by the study authors: For nucleated cells, counts were estimated from reference gene primer amplification. The data were produced by immunoSEQ multiplex PCR, yet TCRdb's version contains in-frame clones alone and is incomplete. V and J calls and clone size follow that table, whereas D and trimming were derived from the DNA. The sample lists around 100,000 clones; roughly 83% were seen once. V lost 7 bases and J lost 2, with 29 bases in between. This CDR3 is 19 amino acids long. Germline V gene sequence: CDR1 ENHRY, CDR2 SYGVKD. This clonotype originated in a woman older than 75 with active or convalescent COVID-19. The chain couples TRBV10-3 to TRBJ1-2; D is possibly TRBD1 (6 bases). Sequencing used peripheral blood. The DNA of the CDR3 is TGTGCCATCATTATTCAGGCGATAGGTTACAGGGACCACAACTATGGCTACACCTTC. It is translated as CAIIIQAIGYRDHNYGYTF.